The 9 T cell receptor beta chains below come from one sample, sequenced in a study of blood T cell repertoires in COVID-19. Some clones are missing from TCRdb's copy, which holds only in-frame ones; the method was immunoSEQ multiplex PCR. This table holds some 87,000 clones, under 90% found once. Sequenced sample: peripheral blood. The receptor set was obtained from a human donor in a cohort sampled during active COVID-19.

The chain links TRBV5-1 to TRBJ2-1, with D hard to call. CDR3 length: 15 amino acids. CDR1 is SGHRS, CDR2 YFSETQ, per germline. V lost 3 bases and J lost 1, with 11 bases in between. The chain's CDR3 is CASSSLTGSYNEQFF. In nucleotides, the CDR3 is TGCGCCAGCAGCTCCTTAACCGGGTCCTACAATGAGCAGTTCTTC.

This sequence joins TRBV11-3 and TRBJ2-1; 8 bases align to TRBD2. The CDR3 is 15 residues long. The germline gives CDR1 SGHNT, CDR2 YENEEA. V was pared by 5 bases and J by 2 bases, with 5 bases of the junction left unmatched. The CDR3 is CASSRAGAAYNEQFF. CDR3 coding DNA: TGTGCCAGCAGCCGAGCGGGGGCGGCCTACAATGAGCAGTTCTTC.

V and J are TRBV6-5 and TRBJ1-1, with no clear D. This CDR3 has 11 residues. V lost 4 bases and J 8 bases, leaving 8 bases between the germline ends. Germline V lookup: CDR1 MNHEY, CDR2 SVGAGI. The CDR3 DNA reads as TGTGCCAGCAGTTGGCTGCAGGAAGCTTTCTTT. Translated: CASSWLQEAFF.

CDR3 DNA sequence: TGTGCCAGCAGCACAAGACAGGGTGGGAGCACAGATACGCAGTATTTT. Its translation is CASSTRQGGSTDTQYF. This chain links TRBV7-9 with TRBJ2-3, with TRBD1 identical over 7 bases. Germline CDR1 and CDR2: SEHNR and FQNEAQ (reference sequence). The length of the CDR3 is 16 residues. V lost 5 bases and J lost 0; bases outside the gene matches: 8.

The CDR3 DNA follows: TGTGCCAGCACCGTGGCGGGGGAGACCCAGTACTTC. Protein sequence: CASTVAGETQYF. The rearrangement joins TRBV3-1 (or the pseudogene TRBV3-2) to TRBJ2-5, with D maybe TRBD2 (6 bases). Trimming took off 7 bases at V and 5 bases at J, with 11 bases between the two ends. This CDR3 contains 12 residues. CDR1 LGHDT and CDR2 YNNKEL come from the germline V gene (reference sequence).

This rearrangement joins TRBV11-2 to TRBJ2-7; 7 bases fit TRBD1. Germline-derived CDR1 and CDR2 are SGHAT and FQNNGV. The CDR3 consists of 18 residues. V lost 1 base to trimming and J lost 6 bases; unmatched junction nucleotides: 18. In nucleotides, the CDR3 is TGTGCCAGCAGCTTAGGGGCCCGACAGGGATCTATAAATCCCGAGCAGTACTTC. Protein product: CASSLGARQGSINPEQYF.

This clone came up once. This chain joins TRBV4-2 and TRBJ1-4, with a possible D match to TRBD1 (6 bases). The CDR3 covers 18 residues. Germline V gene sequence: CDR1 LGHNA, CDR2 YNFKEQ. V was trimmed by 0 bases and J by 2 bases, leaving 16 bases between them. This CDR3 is CASSQDQVGARTNEKLFF. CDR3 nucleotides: TGTGCCAGCAGCCAAGACCAGGTGGGGGCGCGTACTAATGAAAAACTGTTTTTT.

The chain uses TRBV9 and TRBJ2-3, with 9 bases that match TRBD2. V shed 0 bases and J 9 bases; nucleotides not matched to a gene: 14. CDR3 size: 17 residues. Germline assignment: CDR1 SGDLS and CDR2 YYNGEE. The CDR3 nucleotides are TGTGCCAGCAGCGTAGGTTGGGGCGGGGGGGCCTCGGCCACGCAGTATTTT. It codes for CASSVGWGGGASATQYF.

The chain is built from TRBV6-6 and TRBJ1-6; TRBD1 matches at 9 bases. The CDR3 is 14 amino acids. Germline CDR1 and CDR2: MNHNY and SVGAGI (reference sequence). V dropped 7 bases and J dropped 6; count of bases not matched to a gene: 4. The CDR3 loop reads CASIGTGINSPLHF. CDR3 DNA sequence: TGTGCCAGCATCGGGACAGGGATTAATTCACCCCTCCACTTT.